This TCR beta chain is from a study of blood T cell repertoires in COVID-19. Clones were read by immunoSEQ multiplex PCR, and TCRdb kept only the in-frame ones, dropping some. The data hold 120,000 or so clones, with over 85% observed a single time. V shed 2 bases, J shed 4 bases, and the junction held 7 bases outside the gene matches. Germline V gene lookup returns CDR1 SQVTM and CDR2 ANQGSEA. The CDR3 covers 15 residues. The sequence was obtained from a middle-aged man with active COVID-19. Source material: peripheral blood. The chain uses TRBV29-1 and TRBJ2-3; 9 bases line up with TRBD1. The CDR3 protein is CSVEQGQGGPDTQYF. The CDR3 bases are TGCAGCGTTGAACAGGGACAGGGTGGCCCAGATACGCAGTATTTT.